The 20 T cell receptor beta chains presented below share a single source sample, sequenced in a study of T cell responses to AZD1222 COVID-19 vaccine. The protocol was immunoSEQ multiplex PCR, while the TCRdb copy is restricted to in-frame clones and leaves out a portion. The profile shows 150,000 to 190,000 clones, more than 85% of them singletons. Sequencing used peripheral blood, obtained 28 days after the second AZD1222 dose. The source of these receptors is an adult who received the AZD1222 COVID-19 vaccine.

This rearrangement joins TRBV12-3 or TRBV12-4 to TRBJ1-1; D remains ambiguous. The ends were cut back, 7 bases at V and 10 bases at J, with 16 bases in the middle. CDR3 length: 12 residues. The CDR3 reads CASTSVAWAAFF. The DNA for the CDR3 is TGTGCCAGCACCTCCGTTGCCTGGGCAGCTTTCTTT.

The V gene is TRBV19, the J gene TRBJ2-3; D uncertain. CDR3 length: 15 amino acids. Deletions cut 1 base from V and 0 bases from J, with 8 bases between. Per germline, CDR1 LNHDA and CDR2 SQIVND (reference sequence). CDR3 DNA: TGTGCCAGTAGTATAGGGGATTCTAGCACAGATACGCAGTATTTT. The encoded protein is CASSIGDSSTDTQYF.

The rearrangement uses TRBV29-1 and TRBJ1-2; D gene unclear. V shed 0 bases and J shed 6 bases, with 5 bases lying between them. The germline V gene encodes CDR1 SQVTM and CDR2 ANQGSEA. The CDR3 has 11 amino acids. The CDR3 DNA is TGCAGCGTTGAAGATCGAAATGGCTACACCTTC. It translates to CSVEDRNGYTF.

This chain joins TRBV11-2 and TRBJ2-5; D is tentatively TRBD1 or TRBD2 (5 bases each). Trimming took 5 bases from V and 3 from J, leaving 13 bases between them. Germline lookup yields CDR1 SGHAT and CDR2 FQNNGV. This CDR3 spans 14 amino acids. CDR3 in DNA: TGTGCCAGCAGCGTGGGACGGACAAAAGAGACCCAGTACTTC. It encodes CASSVGRTKETQYF.

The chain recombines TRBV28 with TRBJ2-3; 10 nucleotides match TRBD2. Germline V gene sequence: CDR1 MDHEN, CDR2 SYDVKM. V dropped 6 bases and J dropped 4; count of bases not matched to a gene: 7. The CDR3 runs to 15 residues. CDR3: CASSSGLAFPDTQYF. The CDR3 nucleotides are TGTGCCAGCAGCTCGGGACTAGCGTTCCCAGATACGCAGTATTTT.

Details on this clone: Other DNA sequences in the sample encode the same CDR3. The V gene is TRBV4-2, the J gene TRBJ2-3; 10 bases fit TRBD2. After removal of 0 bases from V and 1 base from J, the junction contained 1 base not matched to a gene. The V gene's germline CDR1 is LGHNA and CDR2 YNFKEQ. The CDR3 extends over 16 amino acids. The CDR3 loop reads CASSQDLAGGTDTQYF. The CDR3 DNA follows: TGTGCCAGCAGCCAAGATCTAGCGGGGGGCACAGATACGCAGTATTTT.

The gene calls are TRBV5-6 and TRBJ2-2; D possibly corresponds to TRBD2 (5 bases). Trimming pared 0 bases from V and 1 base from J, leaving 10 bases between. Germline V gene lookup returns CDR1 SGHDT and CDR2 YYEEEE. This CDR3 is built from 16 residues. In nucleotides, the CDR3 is TGTGCCAGCAGCTTGGGAGGGAGAGAGAACACCGGGGAGCTGTTTTTT. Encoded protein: CASSLGGRENTGELFF.

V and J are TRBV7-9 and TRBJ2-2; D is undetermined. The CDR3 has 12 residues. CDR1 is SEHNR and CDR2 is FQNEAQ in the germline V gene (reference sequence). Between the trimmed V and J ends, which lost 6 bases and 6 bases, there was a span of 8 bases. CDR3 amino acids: CASSFRPGELFF. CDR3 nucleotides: TGTGCCAGCAGTTTTAGGCCCGGGGAGCTGTTTTTT.

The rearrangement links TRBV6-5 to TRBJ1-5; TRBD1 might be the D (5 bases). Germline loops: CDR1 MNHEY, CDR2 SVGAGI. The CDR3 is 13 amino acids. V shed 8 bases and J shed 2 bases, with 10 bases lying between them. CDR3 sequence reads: CASGAVGNQPQHF. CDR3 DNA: TGTGCCAGCGGGGCAGTAGGCAATCAGCCCCAGCATTTT.

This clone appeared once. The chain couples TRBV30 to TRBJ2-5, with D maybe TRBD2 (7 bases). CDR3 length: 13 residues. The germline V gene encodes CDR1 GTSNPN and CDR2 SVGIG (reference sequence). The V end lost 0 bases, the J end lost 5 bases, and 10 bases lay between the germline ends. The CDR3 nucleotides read TGTGCCTGGAGTGTAGGGGGGGCGGAGACCCAGTACTTC. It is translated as CAWSVGGAETQYF.

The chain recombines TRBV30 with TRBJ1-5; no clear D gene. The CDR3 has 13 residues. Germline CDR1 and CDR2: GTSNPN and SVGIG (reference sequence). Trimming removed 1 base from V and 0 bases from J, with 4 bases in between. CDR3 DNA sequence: TGTGCCTGGAGTGGAAGTAGCAATCAGCCCCAGCATTTT. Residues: CAWSGSSNQPQHF. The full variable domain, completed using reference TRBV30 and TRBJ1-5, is SQTIHQWPATLVQPVGSPLSLECTVEGTSNPNLYWYRQAAGRGLQLLFYSVGIGQISSEVPQNLSASRPQDRQFILSSKKLLLSDSGFYLCAWSGSSNQPQHFGDGTRLSIL.

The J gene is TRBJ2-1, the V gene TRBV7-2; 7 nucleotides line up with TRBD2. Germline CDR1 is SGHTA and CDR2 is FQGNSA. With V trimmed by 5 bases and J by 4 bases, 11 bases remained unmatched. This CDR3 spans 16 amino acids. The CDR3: CASSTSGTTKYNEQFF. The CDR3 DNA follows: TGTGCCAGCAGCACCTCCGGGACTACAAAGTACAATGAGCAGTTCTTC. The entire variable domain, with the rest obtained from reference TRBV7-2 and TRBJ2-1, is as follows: GAGVSQSPSNKVTEKGKDVELRCDPISGHTALYWYRQSLGQGLEFLIYFQGNSAPDKSGLPSDRFSAERTGGSVSTLTIQRTQQEDSAVYLCASSTSGTTKYNEQFFGPGTRLTVL.

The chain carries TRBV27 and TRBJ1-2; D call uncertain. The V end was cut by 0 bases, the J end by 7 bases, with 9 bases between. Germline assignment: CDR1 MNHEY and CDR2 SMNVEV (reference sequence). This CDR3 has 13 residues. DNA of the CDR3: TGTGCCAGCAGTTTATCCGACTCACTTGGCTACACCTTC. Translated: CASSLSDSLGYTF.

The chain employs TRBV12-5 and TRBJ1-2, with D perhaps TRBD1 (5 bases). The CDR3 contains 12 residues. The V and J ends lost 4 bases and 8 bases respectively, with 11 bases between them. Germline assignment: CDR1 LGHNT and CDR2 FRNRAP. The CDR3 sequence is CASGSGARGYTF. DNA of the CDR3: TGTGCTAGTGGTTCCGGGGCGAGAGGCTACACCTTC.

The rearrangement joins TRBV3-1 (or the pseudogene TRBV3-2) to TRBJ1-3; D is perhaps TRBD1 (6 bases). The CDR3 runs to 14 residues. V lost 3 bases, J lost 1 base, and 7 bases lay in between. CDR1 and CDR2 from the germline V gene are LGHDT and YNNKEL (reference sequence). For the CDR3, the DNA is TGTGCCAGCAGCCAGGGGGCTTCTGGAAACACCATATATTTT. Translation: CASSQGASGNTIYF.

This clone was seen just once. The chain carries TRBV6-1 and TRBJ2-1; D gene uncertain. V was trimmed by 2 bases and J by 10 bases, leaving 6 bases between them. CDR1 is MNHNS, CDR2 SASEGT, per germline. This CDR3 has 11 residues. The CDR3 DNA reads TGTGCCAGCAGTGAAACGGGCGAGCAGTTCTTC. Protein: CASSETGEQFF.

In DNA, the CDR3 is TGTGCCAGCAGTTACTCGGGGACTAGCGGTTTTGATGAGCAGTTCTTC. Its protein product is CASSYSGTSGFDEQFF. This chain links TRBV6-5 with TRBJ2-1; TRBD2 matches 11 bases. The CDR3 covers 16 residues. V lost 0 bases, J lost 8 bases, and 6 bases stayed unmatched. Germline CDR1 and CDR2: MNHEY and SVGAGI.

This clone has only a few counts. CDR3: CASSHGGRWDSGGTEAFF. CDR3 coding DNA: TGTGCCAGCAGCCACGGGGGACGGTGGGACAGCGGTGGTACTGAAGCTTTCTTT. This sequence joins TRBV3-1 (or the pseudogene TRBV3-2) and TRBJ1-1, with 7 bases fitting TRBD1. Germline trimming cut 3 bases from V and 5 bases from J; bases unmatched to any gene: 18. The CDR3 covers 18 residues. Looked up from germline, CDR1 is LGHDT and CDR2 is YNNKEL (reference sequence).

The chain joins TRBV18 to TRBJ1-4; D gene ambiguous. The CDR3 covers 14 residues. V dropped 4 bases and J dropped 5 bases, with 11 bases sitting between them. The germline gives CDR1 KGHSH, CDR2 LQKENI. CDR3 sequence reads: CASSLFGENEKLFF. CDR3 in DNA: TGTGCCAGCTCACTTTTCGGGGAAAATGAAAAACTGTTTTTT. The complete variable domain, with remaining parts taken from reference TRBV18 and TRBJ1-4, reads NAGVMQNPRHLVRRRGQEARLRCSPMKGHSHVYWYRQLPEEGLKFMVYLQKENIIDESGMPKERFSAEFPKEGPSILRIQQVVRGDSAAYFCASSLFGENEKLFFGSGTQLSVL.

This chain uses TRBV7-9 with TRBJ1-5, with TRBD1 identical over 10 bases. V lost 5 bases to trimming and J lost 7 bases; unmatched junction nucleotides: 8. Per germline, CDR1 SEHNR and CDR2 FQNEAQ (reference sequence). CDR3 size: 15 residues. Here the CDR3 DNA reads TGTGCCAGCAGCCCCGGGACAGGGGAGAGCCAGCCCCAGCATTTT. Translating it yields CASSPGTGESQPQHF.